These 4 T cell receptor beta chains were all obtained from the same sample, sequenced in a study of T cells in Graves' hyperthyroidism and ophthalmopathy. Amplification yielded TCR beta CDR3 regions, with RNA transcripts as the source. TCR CDR3 underwent first-round RT-PCR with the HTBI primer set. TCRdb ran MiXCR on the multiplex PCR reads and lists one entry per CDR3 protein. The sample has some 490,000 distinct CDR3 sequences; around a fifth are singletons. The sample taken for sequencing was blood. The receptors were sampled from a woman in her seventies with Graves' ophthalmopathy.

This clonotype was detected a few times. The chain recombines TRBV6-9 with TRBJ2-2; 10 nucleotides align to TRBD1. CDR1 and CDR2 from the germline V gene are MNHGY and SVAAGI. With V trimmed by 2 bases and J by 4 bases, 1 base remained unmatched. CDR3 length: 15 amino acids. DNA for the CDR3: TGTGCCAGCAGTTATGGACAGGGGGGCACCGGGGAGCTGTTTTTT. Protein sequence: CASSYGQGGTGELFF.

This clonotype was seen once. The CDR3, as DNA: TGCGCCAGCAGCTCACTAGGGGAAGGCGAGACCCAGTACTTC. This encodes CASSSLGEGETQYF. The V gene is TRBV5-1, the J gene TRBJ2-5, with D perhaps given as TRBD1 or TRBD2 (5 bases each). The V gene's germline CDR1 is SGHRS and CDR2 YFSETQ. CDR3 length: 14 residues. V was shortened by 3 bases and J by 5 bases, with 14 bases between the two germline ends.

Ten or more counts support this clonotype. The J gene is TRBJ2-3, the V gene TRBV7-2; 7 bases fit TRBD2. CDR1 is SGHTA and CDR2 is FQGNSA in the germline V gene. The CDR3 is 16 amino acids. V shed 1 base, J shed 7 bases, and the junction held 11 bases outside the gene matches. The CDR3 DNA reads TGTGCCAGCAGCTTAGTAGCTAACCGCGGGGGAAATACGCAGTATTTT. Translating gives CASSLVANRGGNTQYF.

This clonotype was recorded a few times. The gene calls are TRBV30 and TRBJ1-5; TRBD1 is a possible D gene (6 bases). Germline CDR1 and CDR2: GTSNPN and SVGIG (reference sequence). V lost 5 bases to trimming and J lost 6 bases, with 17 bases between them. This CDR3 contains 14 residues. As DNA, the CDR3 is TGTGCCTGGCGGCTTGGGGGGGCGGGTCAGCCCCAGCATTTT. It yields the protein CAWRLGGAGQPQHF.